This T cell receptor beta chain was documented in a study of control samples from healthy donors and cancer patients. Trimming removed 0 bases from V and 2 bases from J, with 12 bases in between. The CDR3 runs to 16 residues. Germline V CDR1 and CDR2: SGHDN, FVKESK. Measured with immunoSEQ multiplex PCR; TCRdb has only the in-frame clones, and not every one. The table shows approximately 170,000 clones, with about 90% occurring only once. The source material was blood. This clonotype was obtained from a woman aged 45 to 65 in good health. The V and J genes are TRBV14 and TRBJ2-3, with TRBD1 as a possible D gene (5 bases). The CDR3 DNA is TGTGCCAGCAGCCAAGATGACAGCTTTTTCACAGATACGCAGTATTTT. It encodes CASSQDDSFFTDTQYF.